This T cell receptor (beta chain) was sequenced for a study of T cell responses to AZD1222 COVID-19 vaccine. Study conclusions and caveats: At 160-218 and 743-854, vaccine-associated CD4 TCRs were dominant, and they spanned spike. Reportedly, close to half of spike-specific TCRs are directed against unmutated variant regions. No day 14 peak samples; only post-peak repertoires were characterized.

The CDR3 has 14 residues. The germline V gene has CDR1 MNHEY and CDR2 SVGAGI. V lost 6 bases and J lost 9; bases outside the gene matches: 6. TCRdb keeps only in-frame clones here, not all; method: immunoSEQ multiplex PCR. Here the sample spans just over 150,000 clones, about 88% being singletons. This clone has only one observation. The antigen is undetermined. The origin of this receptor is an adult who had recovered from COVID-19. Here the sequenced sample was peripheral blood, taken after recovery from COVID-19. The V call is TRBV6-5, the J call TRBJ1-6, with 9 positions matching TRBD1. CDR3 sequence: CASRTGTGPSPLHF. DNA of the CDR3: TGTGCCAGCAGAACCGGGACAGGGCCTTCACCCCTCCACTTT.